The clone carrying this TCR beta chain was counted ten times or more. The data belong to a study of T-cell memory formation after mild COVID-19. Overall study: Clusters were largely donor specific.

Using constant-segment primers, 5'RACE produced TCR alpha and TCR beta cDNA libraries carrying sample barcodes and UMIs. TCRdb ran MiXCR on the 5' RACE reads and lists one entry per CDR3 protein. The profile covers approximately 340,000 distinct CDR3 sequences, with 10% to 15% appearing a single time and 20% to 25% taken by the ten largest. V dropped 1 base and J dropped 4 bases, with 16 bases sitting between them. CDR1 and CDR2 from the germline V gene are LGHNA and YNFKEQ. CDR3 length: 17 residues. This clonotype was obtained from a man younger than 30 who had mild COVID-19 (a few samples of this study predate the infection). Cell type and time point are not known. What was sequenced was PBMCs or a T cell subset sorted from them (not recorded which). The V call is TRBV4-2, the J call TRBJ2-2; weak D call: TRBD2 (6 bases). The CDR3 protein is CASSQGGGWFVTGELFF. CDR3 nucleotides: TGTGCCAGCAGCCAAGGGGGAGGTTGGTTCGTCACCGGGGAGCTGTTTTTT.